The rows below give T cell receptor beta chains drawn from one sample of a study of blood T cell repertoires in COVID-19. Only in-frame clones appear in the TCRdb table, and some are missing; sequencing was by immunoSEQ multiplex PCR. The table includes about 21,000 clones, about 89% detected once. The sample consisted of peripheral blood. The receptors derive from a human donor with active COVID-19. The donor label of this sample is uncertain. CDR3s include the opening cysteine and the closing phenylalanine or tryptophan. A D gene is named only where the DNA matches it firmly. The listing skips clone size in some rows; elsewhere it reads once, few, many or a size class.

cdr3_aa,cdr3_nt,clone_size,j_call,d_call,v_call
CASSLIAWAAYEQYF,TGTGCCAGCAGCCTCATCGCGTGGGCAGCCTACGAGCAGTACTTC,-,TRBJ2-7,-,TRBV7-2
CASSICSGSVTDTQYF,TGTGCCAGCAGCATTTGTAGCGGGTCGGTTACAGATACGCAGTATTTT,-,TRBJ2-3,-,TRBV21-1
CASSLGGGNEQFF,TGTGCCAGCAGCCTAGGTGGAGGGAATGAGCAGTTCTTC,-,TRBJ2-1,-,TRBV12-3/TRBV12-4
CASSPEQGALGYTF,TGTGCCAGCAGTCCAGAACAGGGGGCTCTTGGCTACACCTTC,-,TRBJ1-2,TRBD1,TRBV6-4
CASRGQGARNTEAFF,TGCGCCAGCAGGGGCCAGGGGGCAAGGAACACTGAAGCTTTCTTT,-,TRBJ1-1,TRBD1,TRBV5-1
CASRWVGQALFSGNTIYF,TGTGCTAGTAGATGGGTCGGCCAGGCCCTTTTCTCTGGAAACACCATATATTTT,-,TRBJ1-3,-,TRBV12-5
CAWSPGEETQYF,TGTGCCTGGAGTCCGGGGGAAGAGACCCAGTACTTC,-,TRBJ2-5,-,TRBV30
CASSRTSGGPQETQYF,TGTGCCAGCAGCAGGACAAGCGGGGGACCACAAGAGACCCAGTACTTC,-,TRBJ2-5,TRBD2,TRBV7-9
CASSEAGQTYSNQPQHF,TGTGCCAGCAGTGAAGCGGGACAGACTTATAGCAATCAGCCCCAGCATTTT,-,TRBJ1-5,TRBD1,TRBV6-1
CASSRSSGSSYEQYF,TGTGCCAGCAGCCGATCTAGCGGGAGTTCCTACGAGCAGTACTTC,once,TRBJ2-7,TRBD2,TRBV9
CATGRAEVYEQYF,TGTGCCACCGGCAGGGCCGAAGTCTACGAGCAGTACTTC,-,TRBJ2-7,-,TRBV6-5
CASSLSPRGGEQYF,TGTGCTAGCAGCTTGAGTCCCCGGGGGGGTGAGCAGTACTTC,-,TRBJ2-7,TRBD2,TRBV7-7
CASSLTGVGNQPQHF,TGTGCCAGCAGCCTGACCGGGGTTGGCAATCAGCCCCAGCATTTT,-,TRBJ1-5,-,TRBV6-5
CASKGDRVGDEQFF,TGTGCCAGCAAGGGAGACAGGGTGGGGGATGAGCAGTTCTTC,medium-sized,TRBJ2-1,TRBD1,TRBV2
CASSLGSPGPGVTF,TGTGCCAGCAGCTTAGGATCCCCGGGACCGGGGGTAACTTTC,-,TRBJ2-6,-,TRBV11-2
CASSQDGGAFRGTGELFF,TGTGCCAGCAGCCAAGATGGTGGGGCGTTTAGGGGGACCGGGGAGCTGTTTTTT,-,TRBJ2-2,-,TRBV3-1/TRBV3-2
CASSYMPLRTGKISGANVLTF,TGTGCCAGCAGTTACATGCCTTTAAGGACAGGGAAAATCTCTGGGGCCAACGTCCTGACTTTC,-,TRBJ2-6,TRBD1,TRBV6-2/TRBV6-3
CASSIGGLATEQYF,TGTGCCAGTAGTATAGGCGGACTAGCGACCGAGCAGTACTTC,-,TRBJ2-7,TRBD2,TRBV19
CASSLGDRALAFF,TGTGCCAGCAGCTTGGGGGACAGGGCTCTTGCTTTCTTT,-,TRBJ1-1,TRBD1,TRBV7-9
CATMNSGINTGELFF,TGTGCCACAATGAATAGCGGGATTAACACCGGGGAGCTGTTTTTT,-,TRBJ2-2,TRBD2,TRBV28
CASSLTSSGGRRDTQYF,TGTGCCAGCAGTTTGACCTCTAGCGGGGGACGCCGCGATACGCAGTATTTT,-,TRBJ2-3,TRBD2,TRBV28
CASSKSRVLNEKLFF,TGTGCCAGTAGTAAGTCCAGGGTGCTTAATGAAAAACTGTTTTTT,once,TRBJ1-4,-,TRBV19
CASSLVSDYTQYF,TGTGCCAGCAGCTTAGTTTCCGACTATACGCAGTATTTT,-,TRBJ2-3,-,TRBV7-9
CASSTLRTGLNTEAFF,TGTGCCAGCAGTACACTCAGGACAGGCCTGAACACTGAAGCTTTCTTT,-,TRBJ1-1,TRBD1,TRBV28
CASSQAFSLGLAGSTQYF,TGCGCCAGCAGCCAGGCCTTCTCCTTGGGACTAGCGGGGAGTACGCAGTATTTT,-,TRBJ2-3,TRBD2,TRBV4-1
CSAGTGTNYGYTF,TGCAGCGCTGGGACAGGGACTAACTATGGCTACACCTTC,few,TRBJ1-2,TRBD1,TRBV29-1
CASSQVVLRRDSPTDTQYF,TGCGCCAGCAGCCAAGTAGTCCTTCGACGAGACAGCCCCACAGATACGCAGTATTTT,-,TRBJ2-3,-,TRBV4-1
CASSRLRAPNEKLFF,TGTGCCAGCAGCCGCCTCAGGGCCCCTAATGAAAAACTGTTTTTT,-,TRBJ1-4,-,TRBV7-2
CATSRGSGNSGNTIYF,TGTGCCACCAGCAGAGGCTCGGGAAACTCTGGAAACACCATATATTTT,-,TRBJ1-3,-,TRBV15
CASSVDSRPNYGYTF,TGTGCCAGCAGCGTAGATAGCCGCCCCAACTATGGCTACACCTTC,-,TRBJ1-2,-,TRBV9
CSASPDRVNSYEQYF,TGCAGTGCTAGTCCTGACAGAGTCAACTCCTACGAGCAGTACTTC,-,TRBJ2-7,-,TRBV20-1
CASSLRLGTEAFF,TGTGCCAGCAGCCTTCGACTCGGTACTGAAGCTTTCTTT,-,TRBJ1-1,-,TRBV3-1/TRBV3-2
CASSAGGPQQGYGYTF,TGTGCCAGCAGTGCCGGGGGACCCCAACAAGGCTATGGCTACACCTTC,-,TRBJ1-2,-,TRBV2
CASSRDSGRGETQYF,TGTGCCAGCAGTCGGGATAGCGGGAGGGGAGAGACCCAGTACTTC,-,TRBJ2-5,TRBD2,TRBV6-5
CASNPEGGDRTQYF,TGTGCCAGCAACCCAGAGGGGGGGGACCGGACCCAGTACTTC,-,TRBJ2-5,-,TRBV9
CAISERGLENEKLFF,TGTGCCATCAGTGAGAGGGGCCTGGAGAATGAAAAACTGTTTTTT,-,TRBJ1-4,-,TRBV10-3
CASSKGCRTGIGLGANVLTF,TGTGCCAGCAGCAAAGGCTGTCGGACAGGGATTGGTTTAGGGGCCAACGTCCTGACTTTC,-,TRBJ2-6,-,TRBV21-1
CAISESVRVSYEQYF,TGTGCCATCAGTGAGTCGGTCAGGGTGTCCTACGAGCAGTACTTC,-,TRBJ2-7,-,TRBV10-3
CASSRREGDEQYF,TGTGCCAGCAGCCGCAGGGAAGGAGACGAGCAGTACTTC,-,TRBJ2-7,-,TRBV12-3/TRBV12-4
CASSYAGGYEQYF,TGTGCCAGCAGTTACGCGGGAGGGTACGAGCAGTACTTC,-,TRBJ2-7,TRBD2,TRBV6-2/TRBV6-3
CASRFLLRELFF,TGTGCCAGCAGGTTTCTTCTCCGGGAGCTGTTTTTT,few,TRBJ2-2,-,TRBV5-8
CASSSGTGSTDTQYF,TGTGCCAGCAGCTCCGGGACAGGGAGCACAGATACGCAGTATTTT,-,TRBJ2-3,TRBD1,TRBV5-5
CASRAGLAGVEQYF,TGTGCCAGCAGGGCGGGACTAGCGGGAGTCGAGCAGTACTTC,-,TRBJ2-7,TRBD2,TRBV7-2
CASSLGDREYEKLFF,TGTGCCAGCAGCTTAGGGGACAGGGAATACGAAAAACTGTTTTTT,-,TRBJ1-4,TRBD1,TRBV7-9
CASRTDTLGGYTF,TGTGCCAGCAGGACGGACACCCTGGGCGGCTACACCTTC,-,TRBJ1-2,-,TRBV9
CASSPGQGSNSPLHF,TGTGCCAGCAGTCCCGGACAGGGATCCAATTCACCCCTCCACTTT,once,TRBJ1-6,TRBD1,TRBV27
CASKQGAVENQPQHF,TGTGCCAGCAAGCAGGGGGCGGTGGAAAATCAGCCCCAGCATTTT,-,TRBJ1-5,TRBD1,TRBV27
CASSASNRGLIYNEQFF,TGCGCCAGCAGCGCCTCGAACAGGGGGCTTATCTACAATGAGCAGTTCTTC,-,TRBJ2-1,TRBD1,TRBV5-1
CASTPGPTYSNQPQHF,TGTGCCAGTACCCCTGGGCCCACCTATAGCAATCAGCCCCAGCATTTT,-,TRBJ1-5,-,TRBV19
CSVPPLAGVGETQYF,TGCAGCGTTCCCCCTCTAGCGGGGGTGGGGGAGACCCAGTACTTC,-,TRBJ2-5,TRBD2,TRBV29-1
CASEERTSYEQYF,TGTGCCAGCGAGGAGCGGACCTCCTACGAGCAGTACTTC,-,TRBJ2-7,-,TRBV6-5
CASSLVTGELFF,TGTGCCAGCAGCTTAGTAACCGGGGAGCTGTTTTTT,-,TRBJ2-2,-,TRBV7-8
CASHIPGIVNTEAFF,TGTGCCAGCCATATTCCGGGGATCGTGAACACTGAAGCTTTCTTT,-,TRBJ1-1,-,TRBV28
CASSLGQGTGELFF,TGTGCCAGCAGCTTAGGACAGGGCACCGGGGAGCTGTTTTTT,few,TRBJ2-2,TRBD1,TRBV11-3
CASTLGTSGGLITDTQYF,TGTGCCAGTACCCTGGGGACTAGCGGGGGGCTTATCACAGATACGCAGTATTTT,-,TRBJ2-3,TRBD2,TRBV19
CASSLGGRETQYF,TGTGCCAGCAGCCTCGGGGGGCGGGAGACCCAGTACTTC,-,TRBJ2-5,-,TRBV6-5
CASRQGNEKLFF,TGTGCCAGCAGACAGGGGAATGAAAAACTGTTTTTT,-,TRBJ1-4,TRBD1,TRBV6-5
CSVAGGNYGYTF,TGCAGCGTGGCCGGGGGGAACTATGGCTACACCTTC,once,TRBJ1-2,-,TRBV29-1
CASSSGRDQPQHF,TGTGCTAGCAGCTCGGGGAGGGATCAGCCCCAGCATTTT,once,TRBJ1-5,-,TRBV7-7